The 27 T cell receptor beta chains listed next were all sequenced from one sample in a study of blood T cell repertoires in COVID-19. Clones were sequenced by immunoSEQ multiplex PCR, and TCRdb holds only the in-frame ones, with some missing. The sample lists some 160,000 clones; approximately 83% were seen once. The sequencing input was peripheral blood. Receptors were obtained from a man between 65 and 85 years old with active or convalescent COVID-19.

Here the CDR3 DNA reads TGCGCCAGCAGCTTGGCCCTGGGGACAGGGTTTGAGCAGTTCTTC. This gives the protein CASSLALGTGFEQFF. The chain combines TRBV5-1 with TRBJ2-1; 9 bases line up with TRBD1. With 0 bases clipped from V and 9 bases from J, the junction kept 7 bases outside the gene matches. The CDR3 sequence is 15 residues long. Germline CDR1 and CDR2: SGHRS and YFSETQ. Full variable domain (remainder filled in from reference TRBV5-1 and TRBJ2-1): KAGVTQTPRYLIKTRGQQVTLSCSPISGHRSVSWYQQTPGQGLQFLFEYFSETQRNKGNFPGRFSGRQFSNSRSEMNVSTLELGDSALYLCASSLALGTGFEQFFGPGTRLTVL.

The chain is built from TRBV5-1 and TRBJ2-5; a weak D match, TRBD2 (5 bases). This CDR3 has 14 amino acids. Per germline, CDR1 SGHRS and CDR2 YFSETQ. Trimming stripped 4 bases from V and 4 bases from J, with 14 bases between. CDR3 nucleotide sequence: TGCGCCAGCAGCCAACCGAACAGCGGAGAGACCCAGTACTTC. Amino acid sequence: CASSQPNSGETQYF.

CDR3 in amino acids: CASSLLRAGVSGETQYF. The DNA of the CDR3 is TGTGCCAGCAGCTTGCTACGAGCGGGAGTATCTGGAGAGACCCAGTACTTC. V and J are TRBV5-5 and TRBJ2-5; 8 positions agree with TRBD2. The ends lost 1 base at V and 4 bases at J; junction bases unmatched: 12. Germline V CDR1 and CDR2: SGHKS, YYEKEE (reference sequence). This CDR3 spans 17 amino acids.

The rearrangement links TRBV19 to TRBJ2-1; 15 bases map to TRBD2. The germline V gene has CDR1 LNHDA and CDR2 SQIVND (reference sequence). V lost 4 bases and J lost 8; bases outside the gene matches: 3. CDR3 length: 15 amino acids. CDR3 amino acids: CASSTRTSGRDEQFF. CDR3 DNA sequence: TGTGCCAGTAGTACGAGGACTAGCGGGAGGGATGAGCAGTTCTTC.

This chain connects TRBV7-6 to TRBJ2-7, with TRBD2 identical over 9 bases. Germline loops: CDR1 SGHVS, CDR2 FNYEAQ. Trimming took 4 bases from V and 4 from J; bases not matched to a gene: 8. The CDR3 is 15 amino acids. The CDR3, as DNA: TGTGCCAGCAGCTCAACAGCGGGAGGCGGTTACGAGCAGTACTTC. It encodes CASSSTAGGGYEQYF. The whole variable domain, filled in from reference TRBV7-6 and TRBJ2-7, reads GAGVSQSPRYKVTKRGQDVALRCDPISGHVSLYWYRQALGQGPEFLTYFNYEAQQDKSGLPNDRFSAERPEGSISTLTIQRTEQRDSAMYRCASSSTAGGGYEQYFGPGTRLTVT.

The CDR3 here is CASRRGEGYTF. The CDR3 DNA sequence: TGTGCCAGCAGGCGTGGAGAAGGCTACACCTTC. V usage is TRBV27 and J usage is TRBJ1-2; unclear D gene. CDR3 length: 11 residues. V lost 6 bases and J 8 bases, leaving 10 bases between the germline ends. From germline, CDR1 is MNHEY and CDR2 SMNVEV (reference sequence).

The chain is built from TRBV5-1 and TRBJ2-7, with 7 bases that match TRBD2. V dropped 6 bases and J dropped 3; count of bases not matched to a gene: 9. The CDR3 is 14 residues long. In germline, CDR1 is SGHRS, CDR2 YFSETQ. CDR3: CASTPRAGDYEQYF. The CDR3 coding sequence is TGCGCCAGCACCCCACGGGCGGGAGACTACGAGCAGTACTTC.

About this clone itself: Different DNA sequences within this sample yield the same CDR3. The chain carries TRBV5-1 and TRBJ2-7, with 13 bases fitting TRBD2. There are 15 residues in the CDR3. Germline CDR1 SGHRS, CDR2 YFSETQ. V was clipped by 3 bases and J by 2 bases; unmatched bases: 2. CDR3 DNA: TGCGCCAGCAGCTCGGGACTAGCGGGGCCCTACGAGCAGTACTTC. Its translation: CASSSGLAGPYEQYF.

The chain carries TRBV18 and TRBJ1-5; D gene ambiguous. There are 15 residues in the CDR3. Deletions cut 4 bases from V and 1 base from J, with 11 bases between. Germline assignment: CDR1 KGHSH and CDR2 LQKENI. The CDR3 DNA is TGTGCCAGCTCACAGGGAGCTTCAAGCAATCAGCCCCAGCATTTT. This encodes CASSQGASSNQPQHF.

The rearrangement joins TRBV7-9 to TRBJ2-7; TRBD2 matches 8 bases. The CDR3 contains 16 residues. Per the germline V gene, CDR1 is SEHNR and CDR2 is FQNEAQ (reference sequence). Trimming cost V 4 bases and J 2 bases; bases outside gene matches: 10. The CDR3 coding sequence is TGTGCCAGCAGCTCCTCGGGGCGGGAGGCCGCCTACGAGCAGTACTTC. Its protein product is CASSSSGREAAYEQYF.

At least ten counts were recorded for this clone. The chain links TRBV19 to TRBJ1-5, with D tentatively TRBD1 (6 bases). The CDR3 sequence is 16 residues long. The V and J ends lost 1 base and 4 bases respectively, with 14 bases between them. Germline CDR1 is LNHDA and CDR2 is SQIVND (reference sequence). The CDR3 bases are TGTGCCAGTAGTATAGGCCGGGACACAAAAAATCAGCCCCAGCATTTT. This encodes CASSIGRDTKNQPQHF.

This chain links TRBV6-6 with TRBJ2-2, with a tentative D call TRBD1 (6 bases). V was pared by 7 bases and J by 6 bases, with 15 bases between. CDR3 length: 14 amino acids. CDR1 and CDR2 from the germline V gene are MNHNY and SVGAGI (reference sequence). The CDR3 sequence: CASTKTGWAGELFF. In DNA form, the CDR3 reads TGTGCCAGCACCAAAACAGGGTGGGCCGGGGAGCTGTTTTTT.

The J gene is TRBJ2-5, the V gene TRBV7-9, with 10 bases matching TRBD2. The CDR3 loop spans 14 amino acids. Germline trimming cut 7 bases from V and 4 bases from J; bases unmatched to any gene: 6. CDR1 is SEHNR and CDR2 is FQNEAQ in the germline V gene (reference sequence). The DNA for the CDR3 is TGTGCCAGCACCCTTAGCGGGGGGAGAGAGACCCAGTACTTC. Protein sequence: CASTLSGGRETQYF.

The chain employs TRBV6-5 and TRBJ2-5, with 8 bases matching TRBD2. V shed 2 bases, J shed 2 bases, and the junction held 7 bases outside the gene matches. CDR1 and CDR2 (germline): MNHEY, SVGAGI. The CDR3 sequence is 16 residues long. This chain's CDR3 is CASSYGLVAGQETQYF. The CDR3, as DNA: TGTGCCAGCAGTTACGGATTGGTAGCGGGGCAAGAGACCCAGTACTTC.

This chain connects TRBV3-1 (or the pseudogene TRBV3-2) to TRBJ1-4; a possible D gene is TRBD1 (6 bases). This CDR3 region has 16 residues. Looked up from germline, CDR1 is LGHDT and CDR2 is YNNKEL (reference sequence). V dropped 7 bases and J dropped 2 bases, with 17 bases sitting between them. Here the CDR3 DNA reads TGTGCCAGCACGGAGGGGGGGCCTAGGACTAATGAAAAACTGTTTTTT. Protein product: CASTEGGPRTNEKLFF.

The chain has TRBV5-1 and TRBJ2-7, with D possibly being TRBD1 (6 bases). Germline V gene lookup returns CDR1 SGHRS and CDR2 YFSETQ. This CDR3 spans 13 amino acids. Trimming removed 4 bases from V and 2 bases from J, with 10 bases in between. CDR3 region: CASSPTGTYEQYF. For the CDR3, the DNA is TGCGCCAGCAGCCCTACAGGGACCTACGAGCAGTACTTC.

The chain recombines TRBV4-3 with TRBJ2-1, with D maybe TRBD2 (6 bases). Per germline, CDR1 LGHNA and CDR2 YSLEER. The CDR3 is 15 amino acids. V lost 0 bases to trimming and J lost 9 bases, with 15 bases between them. The CDR3 reads CASSQERDFSSEQFF. The CDR3 DNA sequence: TGCGCCAGCAGCCAAGAAAGGGACTTCTCCAGTGAGCAGTTCTTC.

J is TRBJ1-6 and V is TRBV11-2; unclear D gene. The V gene lost 4 bases and the J gene lost 13 bases, with 23 bases spanning the gap. CDR1 and CDR2 (germline): SGHAT, FQNNGV. CDR3 length equals 16 residues. Here the CDR3 reads CASSSTVNLLASPLHF. In nucleotides, the CDR3 is TGTGCCAGCAGCTCAACGGTCAACCTACTCGCGAGTCCCCTCCACTTT. Complete variable domain (other parts from reference TRBV11-2 and TRBJ1-6): EAGVAQSPRYKIIEKRQSVAFWCNPISGHATLYWYQQILGQGPKLLIQFQNNGVVDDSQLPKDRFSAERLKGVDSTLKIQPAKLEDSAVYLCASSSTVNLLASPLHFGNGTRLTVT.

The chain is built from TRBV7-9 and TRBJ2-7; the D gene is possibly TRBD2 (5 bases). Looked up from germline, CDR1 is SEHNR and CDR2 is FQNEAQ (reference sequence). V was cut by 8 bases and J by 1 base, with 12 bases left in between. CDR3 size: 13 residues. This chain's CDR3 is CASSGGASYEQYF. The CDR3 coding sequence is TGTGCCAGCTCTGGAGGAGCGTCCTACGAGCAGTACTTC.

The chain has TRBV19 and TRBJ2-3; 8 bases are shared with TRBD1. The junction had 11 bases not matched to a gene; V was cut back by 4 bases and J by 2 bases. The length of the CDR3 is 17 residues. Germline V gene data show CDR1 as LNHDA and CDR2 as SQIVND (reference sequence). DNA for the CDR3: TGTGCCAGTAGTACTCGACAGGGGAGGACACACACAGATACGCAGTATTTT. Its protein is CASSTRQGRTHTDTQYF.

The CDR3 coding sequence is TGCGCCAGCAGCCCCGGACAGGGGGCGAGCAAGGGGTTCACTGAAGCTTTCTTT. It codes for CASSPGQGASKGFTEAFF. The chain recombines TRBV5-1 with TRBJ1-1, with 11 nucleotides matching TRBD1. V trimming: 4 bases; J trimming: 4 bases; junction bases outside the gene matches: 15. This CDR3 is built from 18 residues. CDR1 and CDR2 (germline): SGHRS, YFSETQ.

The chain links TRBV7-8 to TRBJ1-1; 9 bases match TRBD1. The CDR3 loop spans 15 amino acids. With V trimmed by 2 bases and J by 5 bases, 6 bases remained unmatched. Germline-derived CDR1 and CDR2 are SGHVS and FQNEAQ. The CDR3 DNA reads as TGTGCCAGCAGCTTACCGGGACAGGGAAGAACTGAAGCTTTCTTT. Residues: CASSLPGQGRTEAFF.

This clone appeared once. The chain recombines TRBV5-4 with TRBJ1-6; no definite D call. V gave up 0 bases and J gave up 7 bases, with 11 bases separating them. CDR1 SGHNT and CDR2 YYREEE come from the germline V gene (reference sequence). This CDR3 has 15 amino acids. Written as DNA, the CDR3 is TGTGCCAGCAGCTTGGATTCGGGGATGAATTCACCCCTCCACTTT. Encoded protein: CASSLDSGMNSPLHF.

This clone was seen more than once but under ten times. The V call is TRBV10-2, the J call TRBJ2-7, with 7 nucleotides matching TRBD1. The CDR3 sequence is 11 residues long. V trimming: 8 bases; J trimming: 3 bases; junction bases outside the gene matches: 1. Germline CDR1 reads WSHSY; CDR2 reads SAAADI. CDR3: CASGDSYEQYF. For the CDR3, the DNA is TGCGCCAGCGGGGACAGCTACGAGCAGTACTTC.

The J gene is TRBJ1-5, the V gene TRBV7-2; D ambiguous. The germline V and J ends were trimmed by 1 base and 0 bases, with 7 bases remaining between them. This CDR3 spans 15 amino acids. CDR1 SGHTA and CDR2 FQGNSA come from the germline V gene. The chain's CDR3 is CASSLVGVSNQPQHF. In DNA, the CDR3 is TGTGCCAGCAGCTTAGTAGGAGTTAGCAATCAGCCCCAGCATTTT. Together with reference TRBV7-2 and TRBJ1-5, the CDR3 gives the full variable domain: GAGVSQSPSNKVTEKGKDVELRCDPISGHTALYWYRQSLGQGLEFLIYFQGNSAPDKSGLPSDRFSAERTGGSVSTLTIQRTQQEDSAVYLCASSLVGVSNQPQHFGDGTRLSIL.

The V call is TRBV5-3, the J call TRBJ1-2, with 8 bases aligning to TRBD1. TRBV5-3 is reported as an ORF; its role is uncertain. The length of the CDR3 is 15 residues. The junction had 12 bases not matched to a gene; V was cut back by 8 bases and J by 3 bases. CDR3 bases: TGTGCCAGGGACCCGACAGGGGTCTCGGACTATGGCTACACCTTC. It specifies CARDPTGVSDYGYTF.

The chain carries TRBV28 and TRBJ2-3, with TRBD1 identical over 8 bases. V trimming: 6 bases; J trimming: 0 bases; junction bases outside the gene matches: 5. This CDR3 comprises 15 residues. Germline assignment: CDR1 MDHEN and CDR2 SYDVKM. The CDR3 spells CASRPDRASTDTQYF. CDR3 coding DNA: TGTGCCAGCAGGCCGGACAGGGCTAGCACAGATACGCAGTATTTT.